One T cell receptor beta chain is described in this entry. Its antigen remains unknown. Separate cDNA molecules received unique molecular identifiers, which the library attached to them. Study processing details: TCRs per sample had a median of approximately 100,000 and ranged from about 20,000 to 700,000. One entry per CDR3 protein, called by TCRdb with MiXCR from the reads. These V and J calls are TCRdb output, not the study's own analysis. The sample shows around 120,000 distinct CDR3 sequences, over 6.5% of them seen only once. The CDR3 sequence is 15 residues long. Germline lookup yields CDR1 LNHNV and CDR2 YYDKDF (reference sequence). With V trimmed by 3 bases and J by 2 bases, 7 bases remained unmatched. Total RNA was extracted from unfractionated whole blood. These data belong to a study of human T cells and chemical hapten exposure. Study summary: Mainly, slight library volume differences in the pool made TCR yields vary.

Study observations and caveats: No change in TCRs above 1 in 1000 frequency was produced by DPC sensitization.

The material sequenced was whole blood. The clonotype comes from a human donor in good health. Some clones in this sample may be carry-over from other donors' samples. The chain uses TRBV15 and TRBJ2-7; 7 positions agree with TRBD1. The CDR3 loop reads CATSRARDSPYEQYF. The CDR3 DNA follows: TGTGCCACCAGCAGGGCCCGGGACAGCCCCTACGAGCAGTACTTC.